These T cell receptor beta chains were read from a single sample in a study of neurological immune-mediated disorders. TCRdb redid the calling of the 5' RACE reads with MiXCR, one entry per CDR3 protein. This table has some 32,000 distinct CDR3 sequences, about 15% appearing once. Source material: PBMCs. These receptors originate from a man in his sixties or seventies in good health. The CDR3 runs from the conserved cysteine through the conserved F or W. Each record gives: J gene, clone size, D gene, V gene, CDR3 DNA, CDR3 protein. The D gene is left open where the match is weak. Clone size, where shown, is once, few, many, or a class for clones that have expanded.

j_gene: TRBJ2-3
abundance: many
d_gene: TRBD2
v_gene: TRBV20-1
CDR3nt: TGCAGTGCGCGACCGGGACTAGCGGGGGAAAACACAGATACGCAGTATTTT
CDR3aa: CSARPGLAGENTDTQYF

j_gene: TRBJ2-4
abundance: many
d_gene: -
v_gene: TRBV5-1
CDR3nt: TGCGCCAGCAGCTTGGAAGGTGTGGGGGGACAGAACATTCAGTACTTC
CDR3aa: CASSLEGVGGQNIQYF

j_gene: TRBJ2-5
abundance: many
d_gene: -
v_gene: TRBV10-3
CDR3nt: TGTGCCATCAGTGACAGTGCGTTTGAAAGGTCCCAGTACTTC
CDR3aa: CAISDSAFERSQYF

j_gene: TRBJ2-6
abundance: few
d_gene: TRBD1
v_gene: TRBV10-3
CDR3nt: TGTGCCATCAGTGCCACGGACAGGGGGCTAACCTCTGGGGCCAACGTCCTGACTTTC
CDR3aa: CAISATDRGLTSGANVLTF

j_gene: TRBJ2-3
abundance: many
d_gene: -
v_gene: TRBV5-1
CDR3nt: TGCGCCAGCAGCTTCCAGTCACGCGCAGATACGCAGTATTTT
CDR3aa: CASSFQSRADTQYF

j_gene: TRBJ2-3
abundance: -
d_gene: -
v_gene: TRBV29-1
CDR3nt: TGCAGCGTTGTAGTGGGAGGAACAGATACGCAGTATTTT
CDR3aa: CSVVVGGTDTQYF

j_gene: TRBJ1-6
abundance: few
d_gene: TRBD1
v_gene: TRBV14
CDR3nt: TGTGCCAGCAGCCAAGGACAGGGTGTAGATTCACCCCTCCACTTT
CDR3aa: CASSQGQGVDSPLHF

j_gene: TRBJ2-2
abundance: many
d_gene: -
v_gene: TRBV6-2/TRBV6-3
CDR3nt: TGTGCCAGCCAACCGGGACATCCTAGGGGGGAGCTGTTTTTT
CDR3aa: CASQPGHPRGELFF

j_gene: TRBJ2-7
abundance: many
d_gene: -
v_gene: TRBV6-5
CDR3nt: TGTGCCAGCAGTTACTCGAAGTTTAGGGATGTGTCCGACGAGCAGTACTTC
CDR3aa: CASSYSKFRDVSDEQYF

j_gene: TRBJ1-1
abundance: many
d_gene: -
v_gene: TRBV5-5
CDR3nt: TGTGCCAGCAGCTTGTGGACAATCGGCGCTTTCTTT
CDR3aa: CASSLWTIGAFF

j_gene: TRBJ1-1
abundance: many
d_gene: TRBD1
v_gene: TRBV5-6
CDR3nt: TGTGCCAGCAGCCCGGACAGGGACACTGAAGCTTTCTTT
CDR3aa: CASSPDRDTEAFF

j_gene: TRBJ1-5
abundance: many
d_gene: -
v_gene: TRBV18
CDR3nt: TGTGCCAGCTCATCTAAGGGGGTCCAGATTCATAGCAATCAGCCCCAGCATTTT
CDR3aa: CASSSKGVQIHSNQPQHF